The 5 T cell receptor beta chains reported below all come from one sample, sequenced in a study of cytomegalovirus exposure and HLA in healthy donors. Primers included in the PCR were 60 Vbeta and 13 Jbeta primers. Clones were sequenced by immunoSEQ multiplex PCR, and TCRdb holds only the in-frame ones, with some missing. The sample has fewer than 250,000 clones, 76% seen once. Sequencing was performed on PBMCs. The origin of the receptors is a man aged 18 to 35 in good health and CMV-seronegative.

This clone turned up a few times. The J gene is TRBJ1-4, the V gene TRBV4-1; D perhaps matches TRBD1 (6 bases). CDR3 size: 15 residues. Germline lookup yields CDR1 MGHRA and CDR2 YSYEKL. V was shortened by 1 base and J by 5 bases, with 11 bases between the two germline ends. Written as DNA, the CDR3 is TGCGCCAGCAGCCAAGCAGGGGTAGGGAATGAAAAACTGTTTTTT. Translation gives CASSQAGVGNEKLFF.

This clone was seen just once. The chain carries TRBV7-9 and TRBJ2-5, with D possibly being TRBD1 (6 bases). The CDR3 contains 15 residues. CDR1 is SEHNR and CDR2 is FQNEAQ in the germline V gene (reference sequence). With 0 bases removed from V and 3 bases from J, the gap between germline ends came to 11 bases. CDR3 amino acids: CASSLAYGDKETQYF. The CDR3 bases are TGTGCCAGCAGCTTAGCTTATGGGGACAAAGAGACCCAGTACTTC.

This rearrangement joins TRBV6-5 to TRBJ1-3, with D unclear. V lost 2 bases, J lost 1 base, and 6 bases lay in between. The germline V gene encodes CDR1 MNHEY and CDR2 SVGAGI. The CDR3 runs 14 residues. For the CDR3, the DNA is TGTGCCAGCAGTTACGCGGGGTCTGGAAACACCATATATTTT. As protein: CASSYAGSGNTIYF.

The rearrangement joins TRBV2 to TRBJ2-3; D perhaps matches TRBD1 (6 bases). This CDR3 is 15 amino acids long. The V and J ends lost 1 base and 0 bases respectively, with 8 bases between them. The germline gives CDR1 SNHLY, CDR2 FYNNEI. CDR3 bases: TGTGCCAGCAGTGAAGGGACAGACAGCACAGATACGCAGTATTTT. Translating gives CASSEGTDSTDTQYF.

The gene calls are TRBV11-3 and TRBJ2-7; D is ambiguous. The germline V and J ends were trimmed by 2 bases and 0 bases, with 5 bases remaining between them. Germline V gene sequence: CDR1 SGHNT, CDR2 YENEEA. This CDR3 contains 13 residues. This CDR3 reads CASSLLNSYEQYF. The CDR3, as DNA: TGTGCCAGCAGCTTACTAAACTCCTACGAGCAGTACTTC. The complete variable domain, with remaining parts taken from reference TRBV11-3 and TRBJ2-7, reads EAGVVQSPRYKIIEKKQPVAFWCNPISGHNTLYWYLQNLGQGPELLIRYENEEAVDDSQLPKDRFSAERLKGVDSTLKIQPAELGDSAVYLCASSLLNSYEQYFGPGTRLTVT.